The entry below describes one T cell receptor beta chain. Its antigen is unidentified. Germline V gives CDR1 SNHLY, CDR2 FYNNEI. V was clipped by 4 bases and J by 7 bases; unmatched bases: 7. The CDR3 has 14 amino acids. The record originates from a study of cytomegalovirus exposure and HLA in healthy donors. Study details: Clustering assigned 81% of the roughly 430 genotyped donors to the Caucasian-associated ancestry cluster. Study-level points and caveats: Within the data, a cluster of highly shared sequence variants was likely a sequencing artifact. A later analysis appeared to link common viral pathogens to several of the most significant clusters. It was assumed in the presence/absence analyses that sequencing depth was roughly uniform across donors.

Vbeta (60) and Jbeta (13) primers were used in the PCR. Using immunoSEQ multiplex PCR, the repertoire was profiled, and TCRdb retains in-frame clones only, with some absent. Its table lists about 190,000 clones. This chain connects TRBV2 to TRBJ1-2; 9 nucleotides align to TRBD1. Sequenced: PBMCs. The clonotype was recovered from a woman aged 30 to 39 in good health and CMV-seropositive. CDR3 DNA sequence: TGTGCCAGCAGTGTAACACAGGGGGCAGGTGGCTACACCTTC. This codes for CASSVTQGAGGYTF.